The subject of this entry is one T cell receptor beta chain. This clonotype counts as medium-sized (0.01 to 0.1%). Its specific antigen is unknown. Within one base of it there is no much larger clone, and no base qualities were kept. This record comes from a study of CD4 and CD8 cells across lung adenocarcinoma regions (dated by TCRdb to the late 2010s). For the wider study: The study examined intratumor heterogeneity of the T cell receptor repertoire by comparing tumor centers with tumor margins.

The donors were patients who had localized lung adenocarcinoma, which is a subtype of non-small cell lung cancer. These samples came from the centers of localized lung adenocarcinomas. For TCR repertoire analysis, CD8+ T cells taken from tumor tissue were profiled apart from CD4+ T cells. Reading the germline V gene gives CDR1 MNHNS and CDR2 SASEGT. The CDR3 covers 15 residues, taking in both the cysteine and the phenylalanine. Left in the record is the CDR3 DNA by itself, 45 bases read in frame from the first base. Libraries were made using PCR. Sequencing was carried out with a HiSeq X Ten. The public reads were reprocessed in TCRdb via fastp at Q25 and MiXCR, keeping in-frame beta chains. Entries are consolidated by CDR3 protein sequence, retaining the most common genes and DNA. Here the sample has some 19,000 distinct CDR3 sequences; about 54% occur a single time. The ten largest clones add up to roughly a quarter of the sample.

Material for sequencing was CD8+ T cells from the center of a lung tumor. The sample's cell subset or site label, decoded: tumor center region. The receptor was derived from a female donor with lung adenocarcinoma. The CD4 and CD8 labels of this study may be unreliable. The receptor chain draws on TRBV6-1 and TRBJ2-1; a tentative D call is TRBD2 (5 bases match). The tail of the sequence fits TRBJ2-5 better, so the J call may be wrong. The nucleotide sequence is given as TGTGCCAGCAGTGAGGTGGGCGGGTCTCTTACGACCCAGTACTTC. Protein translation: CASSEVGGSLTTQYF.